This TCR beta chain was sequenced during a study of blood T cell repertoires in COVID-19. Study-level background: Both acute and convalescent COVID-19 samples were obtained from the United States, Italy and Spain. T cells, B-cell-depleted T cells, or PBMCs provided the cDNA or gDNA that served as material.

J lost 5 bases, V lost 6 bases, and 9 bases had no gene match. The CDR3 is 14 amino acids. The V gene's germline CDR1 is SNHLY and CDR2 FYNNEI. Per the study methods: Reference gene primer amplification gave nucleated cell count estimates. Libraries were prepared by immunoSEQ multiplex PCR; TCRdb keeps only in-frame clonotypes and omits some of them. The V and J calls and clone size were taken over from that table, and D and trimming were inferred from the DNA. This sample has approximately 89,000 clones; around 80% occur once, and the top ten carry approximately 51%. Material for sequencing was peripheral blood. This chain joins TRBV2 and TRBJ2-5, with 7 positions matching TRBD2. This clonotype was sampled from a human donor in a cohort sampled during active COVID-19. The CDR3 nucleotides read TGTGCCAGCAGGGGGGGGACGGTGATCGAGACCCAGTACTTC. Translated, it gives CASRGGTVIETQYF.